Below, one T cell receptor beta chain is given with its context. Its antigen is unidentified. The data stem from a study of T cell responses to AZD1222 COVID-19 vaccine. Study-wide results and caveats: White British people made up most donors, females outnumbered males, and clonal diversity was possibly underestimated.

Germline CDR1 reads MNHNY; CDR2 reads SVGAGI (reference sequence). Trimming stripped 8 bases from V and 3 bases from J, with 14 bases between. The CDR3 has 13 amino acids. Data came from immunoSEQ multiplex PCR; TCRdb stores just in-frame clones and leaves some out. The sample lists roughly 150,000 clones; about 92% were seen once. The chain links TRBV6-6 to TRBJ2-7; tentative D call: TRBD1 (6 bases). The source material was peripheral blood, sampled on day 0 of AZD1222 vaccination. The origin of this receptor is an adult in good health. CDR3 coding DNA: TGTGCCAGCCAAACGACGGGACACTACGAGCAGTACTTC. The encoded protein is CASQTTGHYEQYF.